This TCR beta chain came from a study of vaccination effects on CD4 cells after COVID-19. About this clone: What it recognizes is unknown.

Clones were read by immunoSEQ multiplex PCR, and TCRdb kept only the in-frame ones, dropping some. Of tens of thousands of clones detected, just under 80% appear once; the ten largest clones hold 2%. In the ViraFEST assay, antigen-specific CD4+ clonotypes were identified by expansion after peptide-pool stimulation. With about 9 days of culture completed, CD4+ T cells were isolated. BNT162b2 vaccine or mRNA-1273 vaccine was given to participants in two doses. This CDR3 region has 13 residues. This receptor was identified in a human donor who received a COVID-19 vaccine. Sequenced here: CD4+ T cells from PBMCs cultured with HCoV-OC43 spike peptides, sampled after COVID-19 vaccination. Subset in this sample: HCoV-OC43 spike overlapping peptide pool stimulation. The J gene is TRBJ1-4, the V gene TRBV21-1. TRBV21-1 is a listed pseudogene. CDR3 nucleotides: TGTGCCAGTCCTCTTCGGGTCCGGGAAAAACTGTTTTTT. It encodes CASPLRVREKLFF.